This TCR beta chain was obtained from a study of shared clonotypes between healthy human individuals. This clone was observed many times. Data came from immunoSEQ multiplex PCR; TCRdb stores just in-frame clones and leaves some out. The sample has under 850,000 clones, 72% seen once; the top ten hold around 1.7%. The TCR comes from a woman younger than 45 in good health. Sequencing was done on a sample of memory CD4+ T cells sorted from blood. Regarding subset: CD45RA-negative fraction.

This CDR3 reads CASSIHMAAGYTF. The DNA for the CDR3 is TGTGCCAGCAGTATACACATGGCGGCTGGCTACACCTTC. The V call is TRBV28, the J call TRBJ1-2; D is uncertain. Trimming left V 5 bases short and J 7 bases short, with 14 bases between. Looked up from germline, CDR1 is MDHEN and CDR2 is SYDVKM. The CDR3 spans 13 residues.